Each of the 13 T cell receptor beta chains below was sequenced from the same sample in a study of blood T cell repertoires in COVID-19. Libraries were prepared by immunoSEQ multiplex PCR; TCRdb keeps only in-frame clonotypes and omits some of them. Among about 130,000 clones listed, approximately 89% were seen once. Sequenced: peripheral blood. The origin of the receptors is a woman in her sixties with acute or convalescent COVID-19.

The chain is built from TRBV19 and TRBJ1-4, with TRBD1 matching 9 bases. Germline V gives CDR1 LNHDA, CDR2 SQIVND (reference sequence). The V segment lost 5 bases and the J segment 8 bases; nucleotides outside the gene matches: 6. The CDR3 spans 14 residues. CDR3 in DNA: TGTGCCAGTAGTGGTGGACAGGGGTACGAAAAACTGTTTTTT. Its translation: CASSGGQGYEKLFF.

V is TRBV6-2 or TRBV6-3 and J is TRBJ2-1; 7 nucleotides align to TRBD2. The CDR3 sequence is 18 residues long. Germline V gene sequence: CDR1 MNHEY, CDR2 SVGEGT. V dropped 4 bases and J dropped 5; count of bases not matched to a gene: 17. The CDR3 sequence is CASSWVLAGAGRDNEQFF. DNA of the CDR3: TGTGCCAGCAGTTGGGTTTTAGCGGGCGCCGGTAGGGACAATGAGCAGTTCTTC.

The chain couples TRBV2 to TRBJ2-3, with 9 positions matching TRBD2. Trimming cost V 4 bases and J 5 bases; bases outside gene matches: 4. Germline CDR1 is SNHLY and CDR2 is FYNNEI. CDR3 length equals 14 residues. The CDR3 DNA sequence: TGTGCCAGCAGTGCCGGGCGGGGGGGAGATACGCAGTATTTT. This codes for CASSAGRGGDTQYF.

Here the CDR3 DNA reads TGTGCCAGCAGTCACAGGGGGCCGGGAGAAAAACTGTTTTTT. It codes for CASSHRGPGEKLFF. This rearrangement joins TRBV6-5 to TRBJ1-4, with TRBD1 identical over 9 bases. V was clipped by 5 bases and J by 8 bases; unmatched bases: 6. The germline V gene encodes CDR1 MNHEY and CDR2 SVGAGI. This CDR3 region has 14 residues.

This chain uses TRBV27 with TRBJ2-1; 7 bases fit TRBD2. There are 15 residues in the CDR3. The germline gives CDR1 MNHEY, CDR2 SMNVEV (reference sequence). Unmatched junction bases numbered 11, after V lost 6 bases and J lost 6 bases. As DNA, the CDR3 is TGTGCCAGCAGGCTGGGGGGGGAGGGTTTCAATGAGCAGTTCTTC. This sequence encodes CASRLGGEGFNEQFF.

The chain combines TRBV2 with TRBJ1-2; TRBD1 is a possible D gene (6 bases). Trimming cost V 3 bases and J 4 bases, with 9 bases left between them. Germline V gene sequence: CDR1 SNHLY, CDR2 FYNNEI. This CDR3 spans 13 amino acids. The CDR3 protein is CASSDDRTYGYTF. Here the CDR3 DNA reads TGTGCCAGCAGTGATGACAGGACCTATGGCTACACCTTC.

V is TRBV2 and J is TRBJ1-3, with a tentative D call TRBD1 (6 bases). This CDR3 spans 14 amino acids. V lost 4 bases and J 3 bases, leaving 10 bases between the germline ends. Germline values: CDR1 SNHLY, CDR2 FYNNEI. The CDR3 coding sequence is TGTGCCAGCAGTGCCCAGGGGTTTGGAAACACCATATATTTT. Protein sequence: CASSAQGFGNTIYF.

CDR3 sequence: CASSLEGLEINEQFF. The CDR3 DNA reads TGCGCCAGCAGCTTGGAGGGACTTGAAATCAATGAGCAGTTCTTC. The chain couples TRBV5-1 to TRBJ2-1; tentative D call: TRBD2 (6 bases). CDR1 SGHRS and CDR2 YFSETQ come from the germline V gene. V was pared by 0 bases and J by 6 bases, with 13 bases between. The CDR3 is 15 residues long.

The rearrangement joins TRBV6-5 to TRBJ1-2, with no clear D. Germline CDR1 reads MNHEY; CDR2 reads SVGAGI. Trimming took 2 bases from V and 5 from J, leaving 9 bases between them. The CDR3 has 13 residues. DNA for the CDR3: TGTGCCAGCAGTTACCAAGGAGATTATGGCTACACCTTC. Protein: CASSYQGDYGYTF.

This chain's CDR3 is CASSLDGQWPSYGYTF. The CDR3 bases are TGTGCCAGCAGCTTAGATGGACAGTGGCCCTCGTATGGCTACACCTTC. This chain joins TRBV7-9 and TRBJ1-2, with D possibly TRBD1 on 6 matching bases. The germline V and J ends were trimmed by 1 base and 5 bases, with 17 bases remaining between them. Germline CDR1 reads SEHNR; CDR2 reads FQNEAQ (reference sequence). The CDR3 loop spans 16 amino acids.

CDR3 in DNA: TGTGCCAGCAGCCCCCCAGGGGATTTGCCCAAAGCTTTCTTT. Translating gives CASSPPGDLPKAFF. The V and J genes are TRBV9 and TRBJ1-1; TRBD1 might be the D (6 bases). CDR3 length: 14 residues. Trimming took 4 bases from V and 9 from J, leaving 19 bases between them. Germline V CDR1 and CDR2: SGDLS, YYNGEE.

The J gene is TRBJ2-5, the V gene TRBV30; maybe TRBD2 (6 bases). The CDR3 totals 15 residues. The ends were cut back, 5 bases at V and 5 bases at J, with 21 bases in the middle. Germline CDR1 GTSNPN, CDR2 SVGIG (reference sequence). The CDR3 region is CAWGISGPGGETQYF. CDR3 DNA sequence: TGTGCCTGGGGCATCAGCGGGCCTGGAGGGGAGACCCAGTACTTC.

V and J are TRBV3-1 (or the pseudogene TRBV3-2) and TRBJ2-7, with 8 nucleotides matching TRBD1. V was pared by 4 bases and J by 7 bases, with 18 bases of the junction left unmatched. Germline loops: CDR1 LGHDT, CDR2 YNNKEL (reference sequence). The CDR3 is made up of 17 amino acids. CDR3 coding DNA: TGTGCCAGCAGCCGCAAGTCGAGCAGGACAGGGATGAGTGAGCAGTACTTC. It codes for CASSRKSSRTGMSEQYF.